A single sample gave rise to the 5 T cell receptor beta chains below, sequenced in a study of blood T cell repertoires in COVID-19. The data were produced by immunoSEQ multiplex PCR, yet TCRdb's version contains in-frame clones alone and is incomplete. The data hold 150,000 or so clones, with approximately 80% observed a single time. Sample: PBMCs or T cells enriched from blood (not recorded which). All receptors derive from a man aged 50-59 years who had recovered from COVID-19.

V gene TRBV5-1 combines with J gene TRBJ2-4; D perhaps matches TRBD2 (7 bases). CDR1 SGHRS and CDR2 YFSETQ come from the germline V gene. Deletions cut 4 bases from V and 0 bases from J, with 14 bases between. The CDR3 spans 16 residues. CDR3 nucleotides: TGCGCCAGCAGCAGGGAGGGGGGCCTAGCCAAAAACATTCAGTACTTC. Translating gives CASSREGGLAKNIQYF.

This chain uses TRBV18 with TRBJ1-2, with D unclear. Per germline, CDR1 KGHSH and CDR2 LQKENI. The V and J ends lost 3 bases and 7 bases respectively, with 12 bases between them. The CDR3 runs 13 residues. CDR3 coding DNA: TGTGCCAGCTCACCCGGAGTGCGTGGTGGCTACACCTTC. Translation gives CASSPGVRGGYTF.

The chain joins TRBV28 to TRBJ1-2; TRBD1 matches at 7 bases. The CDR3 length is 15 residues. J was trimmed by 0 bases and V by 5 bases; bases with no gene match: 6. Germline V CDR1 and CDR2: MDHEN, SYDVKM. Written as DNA, the CDR3 is TGTGCCAGCAGTCCCGGGACAGAGACTAACTATGGCTACACCTTC. Encoded protein: CASSPGTETNYGYTF.

The chain carries TRBV7-2 and TRBJ2-7, with 8 positions matching TRBD2. V lost 2 bases and J lost 3; bases outside the gene matches: 3. This CDR3 spans 14 amino acids. Per germline, CDR1 SGHTA and CDR2 FQGNSA. CDR3: CASSLTRGGYEQYF. CDR3 sequence (DNA): TGTGCCAGCAGCTTAACACGGGGGGGCTACGAGCAGTACTTC.

V usage is TRBV19 and J usage is TRBJ1-4; D gene ambiguous. This CDR3 has 17 amino acids. The ends were cut back, 2 bases at V and 6 bases at J, with 19 bases in the middle. The germline V gene has CDR1 LNHDA and CDR2 SQIVND (reference sequence). The CDR3 bases are TGTGCCAGTAGTATATACAGAGGGAAGTTTAGCGATGAAAAACTGTTTTTT. It codes for CASSIYRGKFSDEKLFF.